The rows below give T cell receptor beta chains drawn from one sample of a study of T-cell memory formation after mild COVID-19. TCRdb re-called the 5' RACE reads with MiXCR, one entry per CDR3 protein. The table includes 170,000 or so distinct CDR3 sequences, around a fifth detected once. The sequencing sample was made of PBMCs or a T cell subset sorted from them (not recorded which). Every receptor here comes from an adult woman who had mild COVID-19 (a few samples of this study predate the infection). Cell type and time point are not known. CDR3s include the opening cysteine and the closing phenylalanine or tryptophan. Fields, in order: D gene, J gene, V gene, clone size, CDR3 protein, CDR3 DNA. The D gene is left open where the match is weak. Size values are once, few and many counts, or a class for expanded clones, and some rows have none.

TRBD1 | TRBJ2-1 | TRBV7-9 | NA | CASSLALRRDREYNEQFF | TGTGCCAGCAGCTTAGCGCTAAGGCGGGACAGGGAGTACAATGAGCAGTTCTTC
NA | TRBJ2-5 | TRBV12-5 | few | CASGLGSQETQYF | TGTGCTAGTGGTTTGGGAAGCCAAGAGACCCAGTACTTC
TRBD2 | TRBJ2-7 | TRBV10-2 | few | CASSGTSGPHEQYF | TGCGCCAGCAGTGGGACTAGCGGGCCCCACGAGCAGTACTTC
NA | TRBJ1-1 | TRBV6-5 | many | CASSSMNTEAFF | TGTGCCAGCAGTTCAATGAACACTGAAGCTTTCTTT
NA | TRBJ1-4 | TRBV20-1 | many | CSARVVPLWGNEKLFF | TGCAGTGCTAGAGTCGTTCCTTTGTGGGGCAATGAAAAACTGTTTTTT
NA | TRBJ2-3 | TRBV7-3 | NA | CASSLIGRDTQYF | TGTGCCAGCAGCTTAATCGGCAGGGATACGCAGTATTTT
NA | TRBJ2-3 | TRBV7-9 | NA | CASSLPTRSTDTQYF | TGTGCCAGCAGCTTACCAACTAGAAGCACAGATACGCAGTATTTT
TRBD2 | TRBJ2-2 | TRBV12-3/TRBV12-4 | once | CASRTGTTNTGELFF | TGTGCCAGCAGGACCGGGACTACCAACACCGGGGAGCTGTTTTTT
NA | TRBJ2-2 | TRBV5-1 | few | CASSPMGWGGGELFF | TGCGCCAGCAGCCCAATGGGTTGGGGCGGCGGGGAGCTGTTTTTT
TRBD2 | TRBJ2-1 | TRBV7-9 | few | CASSIMTSGRLSYNEQFF | TGTGCCAGCAGCATCATGACTAGCGGGAGGCTCTCCTACAATGAGCAGTTCTTC
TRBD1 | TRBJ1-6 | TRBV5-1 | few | CASQQGAANSPLHF | TGCGCCAGTCAACAGGGGGCTGCTAATTCACCCCTCCACTTT
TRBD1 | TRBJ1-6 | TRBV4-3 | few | CASSQDTGGNSPLHF | TGCGCCAGCAGCCAAGATACAGGGGGGAATTCACCCCTCCACTTT
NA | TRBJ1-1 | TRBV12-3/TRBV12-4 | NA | CASSLDLTDEAFF | TGTGCCAGCAGTTTAGATCTGACAGATGAAGCTTTCTTT
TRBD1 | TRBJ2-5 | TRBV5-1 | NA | CASSGGQGMETQYF | TGCGCCAGCAGCGGGGGACAGGGGATGGAGACCCAGTACTTC
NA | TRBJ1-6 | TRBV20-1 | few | CSARPLGAEVNSPLHF | TGCAGTGCTAGACCCCTGGGGGCCGAGGTTAATTCACCCCTCCACTTT
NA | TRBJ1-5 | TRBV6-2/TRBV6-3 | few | CASGFPTEPQHF | TGTGCCAGCGGTTTCCCCACGGAGCCCCAGCATTTT
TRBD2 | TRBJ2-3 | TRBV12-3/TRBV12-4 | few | CASTGLAGGGDTQYF | TGTGCCAGCACGGGACTAGCGGGGGGAGGAGATACGCAGTATTTT
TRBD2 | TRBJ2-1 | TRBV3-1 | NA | CASSHPLAGDKFF | TGTGCCAGCAGCCACCCCCTAGCGGGAGACAAGTTCTTC
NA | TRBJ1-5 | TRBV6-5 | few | CASSRDTEQPQHF | TGTGCCAGCAGCCGGGACACGGAACAGCCCCAGCATTTT
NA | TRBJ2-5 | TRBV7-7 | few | CASSLSPAPRETQYF | TGTGCTAGCAGCTTAAGCCCGGCCCCAAGAGAGACCCAGTACTTC
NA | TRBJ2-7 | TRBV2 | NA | CASSSQWVTGSYEQYF | TGTGCCAGCAGTTCTCAGTGGGTCACAGGGTCCTACGAGCAGTACTTC
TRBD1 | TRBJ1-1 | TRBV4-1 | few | CASSLTGGSFTEAFF | TGCGCCAGCAGCTTGACAGGGGGCAGTTTTACTGAAGCTTTCTTT
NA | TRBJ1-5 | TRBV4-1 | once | CASSRDGGNQPQHF | TGCGCCAGCAGCCGAGACGGTGGGAATCAGCCCCAGCATTTT
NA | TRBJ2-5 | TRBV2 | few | CASILATRETQYF | TGTGCCAGTATCCTAGCGACCCGGGAGACCCAGTACTTC
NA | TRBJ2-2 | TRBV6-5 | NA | CASSYFSGELFF | TGTGCCAGCAGTTACTTCTCCGGGGAGCTGTTTTTT
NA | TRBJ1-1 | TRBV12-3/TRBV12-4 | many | CASSSTANTEAFF | TGTGCCAGCAGTTCGACGGCGAACACTGAAGCTTTCTTT
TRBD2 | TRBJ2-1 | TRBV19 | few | CASSIGLAEGSSYNEQFF | TGTGCCAGTAGTATAGGGCTAGCGGAGGGGAGCTCCTACAATGAGCAGTTCTTC
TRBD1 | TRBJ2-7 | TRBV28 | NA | CASSLKDRDYEQYF | TGTGCCAGCAGTTTAAAGGACAGGGACTACGAGCAGTACTTC
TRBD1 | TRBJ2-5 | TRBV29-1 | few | CSVDGTGVIETQYF | TGCAGCGTTGACGGGACAGGGGTGATCGAGACCCAGTACTTC
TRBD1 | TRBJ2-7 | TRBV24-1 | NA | CATSETGGYEQYF | TGTGCCACCAGTGAGACAGGGGGCTACGAGCAGTACTTC
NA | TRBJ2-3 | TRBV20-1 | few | CSARDLEGVETTDTQYF | TGCAGTGCTAGAGATCTTGAAGGAGTGGAAACCACAGATACGCAGTATTTT
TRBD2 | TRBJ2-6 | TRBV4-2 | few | CASSQASGASGANVLTF | TGTGCCAGCAGCCAAGCTAGCGGGGCCTCTGGGGCCAACGTCCTGACTTTC
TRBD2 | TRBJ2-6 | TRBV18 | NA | CASSPRDYPIGANVLTF | TGTGCCAGCTCACCACGGGACTACCCCATCGGGGCCAACGTCCTGACTTTC
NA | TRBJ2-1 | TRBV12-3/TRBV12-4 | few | CASSAVNNEQFF | TGTGCCAGCAGTGCAGTTAACAATGAGCAGTTCTTC
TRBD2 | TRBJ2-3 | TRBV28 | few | CASSLLADTDTQYF | TGTGCCAGCAGTTTACTAGCGGACACAGATACGCAGTATTTT
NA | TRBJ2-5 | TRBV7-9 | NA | CASTRRETQYF | TGTGCCAGCACCCGACGGGAGACCCAGTACTTC
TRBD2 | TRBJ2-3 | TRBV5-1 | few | CASKMGEGLADPSTDTQYF | TGCGCCAGCAAAATGGGCGAGGGACTAGCAGATCCTAGCACAGATACGCAGTATTTT
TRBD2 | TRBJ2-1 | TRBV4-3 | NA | CASSHSAGGIYNEQFF | TGCGCCAGCAGCCACTCGGCGGGAGGGATCTACAATGAGCAGTTCTTC
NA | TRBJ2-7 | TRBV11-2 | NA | CASEAFSYYEQYF | TGTGCCAGCGAAGCTTTCTCCTACTACGAGCAGTACTTC